Below are 32 T cell receptor beta chains sequenced from a single sample in a study of blood T cell repertoires in COVID-19. Clones were sequenced by immunoSEQ multiplex PCR, and TCRdb holds only the in-frame ones, with some missing. The sample records 55,000 to 70,000 clones, around 83% being singletons. Sequenced input: peripheral blood. These receptors were collected from a middle-aged man with acute or convalescent COVID-19.

This clone appeared a few times. V usage is TRBV6-2 or TRBV6-3 and J usage is TRBJ1-1; D gene uncertain. The CDR3 totals 12 residues. CDR1 is MNHEY, CDR2 SVGEGT, per germline. V dropped 2 bases and J dropped 7 bases, with 8 bases sitting between them. This CDR3 is CASSYPKLEAFF. The CDR3 DNA is TGTGCCAGCAGTTACCCGAAGCTTGAAGCTTTCTTT.

The V gene is TRBV18, the J gene TRBJ1-1; D might be TRBD1 (6 bases). V lost 2 bases and J 3 bases, leaving 10 bases between the germline ends. Looked up from germline, CDR1 is KGHSH and CDR2 is LQKENI. CDR3 size: 14 residues. Here the CDR3 DNA reads TGTGCCAGCTCACCAAGGCAGGGGTACACTGAAGCTTTCTTT. Encoded protein: CASSPRQGYTEAFF.

The V and J genes are TRBV5-1 and TRBJ1-6; tentative D call: TRBD1 (5 bases). V lost 0 bases and J 6 bases, leaving 10 bases between the germline ends. Germline CDR1 SGHRS, CDR2 YFSETQ. The CDR3 is 15 amino acids. The DNA of the CDR3 is TGCGCCAGCAGCTTGGCCTCGGGGGGTAATTCACCCCTCCACTTT. This gives the protein CASSLASGGNSPLHF.

J is TRBJ1-1 and V is TRBV5-1; maybe TRBD1 (5 bases). V shed 7 bases and J shed 1 base, with 14 bases lying between them. The CDR3 length is 14 residues. Looked up from germline, CDR1 is SGHRS and CDR2 is YFSETQ. The CDR3 DNA is TGCGCCAGCGAGGAGGGACCTGGGAACACTGAAGCTTTCTTT. This translates into CASEEGPGNTEAFF.

The chain has TRBV7-9 and TRBJ1-4, with a tentative D call TRBD1 (6 bases). This CDR3 has 14 amino acids. Trimming pared 3 bases from V and 2 bases from J, leaving 7 bases between. Germline V lookup: CDR1 SEHNR, CDR2 FQNEAQ (reference sequence). CDR3 amino acids: CASSLGATNEKLFF. The CDR3 bases are TGTGCCAGCAGCTTGGGGGCGACTAATGAAAAACTGTTTTTT.

This clone was counted ten times or more. V and J are TRBV27 and TRBJ2-3, with 8 bases lining up with TRBD2. Per the germline V gene, CDR1 is MNHEY and CDR2 is SMNVEV (reference sequence). Losses at the gene ends were 3 bases for V and 5 bases for J; bases not matched to a gene: 10. This CDR3 contains 16 residues. DNA for the CDR3: TGTGCCAGCAGTTTCGGACTAGCCCTCGGGGGAGATACGCAGTATTTT. It specifies CASSFGLALGGDTQYF.

In DNA, the CDR3 is TGTGCCAGCAGCCAAGCCGTTAGCGGGAGCTCCTACAATGAGCAGTTCTTC. It yields the protein CASSQAVSGSSYNEQFF. V is TRBV3-1 (or the pseudogene TRBV3-2) and J is TRBJ2-1; 9 bases map to TRBD2. Germline trimming cut 1 base from V and 0 bases from J; bases unmatched to any gene: 4. Germline lookup yields CDR1 LGHDT and CDR2 YNNKEL (reference sequence). This CDR3 has 17 amino acids.

The genes are TRBV5-8 and TRBJ2-5, with TRBD1 identical over 8 bases. CDR1 SGHTS and CDR2 YDEGEE come from the germline V gene. This CDR3 comprises 16 residues. The V gene end was trimmed by 7 bases and the J gene end by 2 bases; junction bases not matched to a gene: 13. DNA for the CDR3: TGTGCCAGCGCGGAGGGACAGGCCAGCGCGCAAGAGACCCAGTACTTC. As protein: CASAEGQASAQETQYF.

The rearrangement links TRBV6-5 to TRBJ1-2; 7 nucleotides align to TRBD1. The CDR3 runs 15 residues. Germline CDR1 reads MNHEY; CDR2 reads SVGAGI. With V trimmed by 6 bases and J by 0 bases, 7 bases remained unmatched. Here the CDR3 DNA reads TGTGCCAGCAGAACTCCCGGGACAGCTAACTATGGCTACACCTTC. Translating it yields CASRTPGTANYGYTF.

The CDR3 loop reads CASSQSLGYEQFF. The CDR3 nucleotides are TGCGCCAGCAGCCAATCCTTGGGCTATGAGCAGTTCTTC. This rearrangement joins TRBV4-1 to TRBJ2-1, with D unclear. Germline values: CDR1 MGHRA, CDR2 YSYEKL. Trimming left V 2 bases short and J 8 bases short, with 10 bases between. The CDR3 has 13 residues.

The chain employs TRBV9 and TRBJ2-7; the D gene is possibly TRBD2 (6 bases). Germline CDR1 and CDR2: SGDLS and YYNGEE. The CDR3 is 15 residues long. V was trimmed by 3 bases and J by 6 bases, leaving 19 bases between them. CDR3 nucleotide sequence: TGTGCCAGCAGCGGCCGGGACTCTACATTGGGCGAGCAGTACTTC. It codes for CASSGRDSTLGEQYF.

The chain uses TRBV5-1 and TRBJ2-2, with 9 bases aligning to TRBD1. The germline CDR1 and CDR2 sequences are SGHRS and YFSETQ. V was clipped by 1 base and J by 0 bases; unmatched bases: 7. The CDR3 sequence is 18 residues long. CDR3 loop: CASSLPQGAFTNTGELFF. The CDR3 DNA follows: TGCGCCAGCAGCTTGCCACAGGGGGCCTTCACGAACACCGGGGAGCTGTTTTTT.

This chain links TRBV29-1 with TRBJ1-2; TRBD1 is a possible D gene (5 bases). Trimming removed 0 bases from V and 7 bases from J, with 6 bases in between. Germline-derived CDR1 and CDR2 are SQVTM and ANQGSEA. The CDR3 loop spans 11 amino acids. The DNA for the CDR3 is TGCAGCGTTGAAGAGACAGTTGGCTACACCTTC. It translates to CSVEETVGYTF.

The chain combines TRBV7-3 with TRBJ2-5; D is possibly TRBD2 (6 bases). The ends were cut back, 7 bases at V and 5 bases at J, with 20 bases in the middle. This CDR3 has 15 amino acids. Germline-derived CDR1 and CDR2 are SGHTA and FQGTGA. This chain's CDR3 is CASTPTGGPGETQYF. The DNA of the CDR3 is TGTGCCAGCACCCCAACCGGGGGTCCGGGGGAGACCCAGTACTTC.

Here the CDR3 reads CASSSDYGGKLFF. CDR3 DNA sequence: TGTGCCAGCAGCTCGGACTACGGGGGAAAACTGTTTTTT. The rearrangement uses TRBV27 and TRBJ1-4; D may be TRBD1 (5 bases). Germline V gene lookup returns CDR1 MNHEY and CDR2 SMNVEV (reference sequence). The V and J ends lost 6 bases and 10 bases respectively, with 15 bases between them. This CDR3 is built from 13 residues.

The rearrangement joins TRBV6-5 to TRBJ2-5, with 8 bases fitting TRBD1. The V and J ends lost 5 bases and 5 bases, in that order; junction bases with no gene match: 7. Germline values: CDR1 MNHEY, CDR2 SVGAGI. The CDR3 is made up of 14 amino acids. CDR3 nucleotide sequence: TGTGCCAGCAGTCCCGGACAGGGTGCGGAGACCCAGTACTTC. This gives the protein CASSPGQGAETQYF.

The rearrangement joins TRBV6-1 to TRBJ2-3; TRBD2 aligns across 8 bases. The V gene's germline CDR1 is MNHNS and CDR2 SASEGT. The junction had 1 base not matched to a gene; V was cut back by 2 bases and J by 0 bases. The CDR3 is 15 residues long. CDR3 bases: TGTGCCAGCAGTGAACCTAGCGGGAGCACAGATACGCAGTATTTT. Residues: CASSEPSGSTDTQYF.

The chain combines TRBV6-1 with TRBJ1-5; 8 bases map to TRBD1. V lost 3 bases and J lost 6; bases outside the gene matches: 10. Per germline, CDR1 MNHNS and CDR2 SASEGT. This CDR3 spans 16 amino acids. The DNA of the CDR3 is TGTGCCAGCAGTGAGCTTCAACAGGGGGTTGGTCAGCCCCAGCATTTT. Its protein product is CASSELQQGVGQPQHF.

V and J are TRBV6-5 and TRBJ2-1, with D possibly TRBD2 on 6 matching bases. V lost 0 bases and J lost 9, with 18 bases in between. CDR1 and CDR2 from the germline V gene are MNHEY and SVGAGI. The CDR3 has 16 amino acids. CDR3 sequence reads: CASSYSALRGGSEQFF. For the CDR3, the DNA is TGTGCCAGCAGTTACTCGGCCCTACGAGGAGGGAGTGAGCAGTTCTTC.

This chain uses TRBV5-1 with TRBJ1-4; no clear D. Germline CDR1 reads SGHRS; CDR2 reads YFSETQ. Trimming shortened V by 0 bases and J by 8 bases, and 17 bases separated the two germline ends. The CDR3 runs 16 residues. The CDR3 loop is CASSLDPRTGEEKLFF. In DNA form, the CDR3 reads TGCGCCAGCAGCTTGGACCCCCGGACCGGGGAGGAAAAACTGTTTTTT.

V gene TRBV25-1 combines with J gene TRBJ2-1; D may be TRBD1 (6 bases). Germline CDR1 reads MGHDK; CDR2 reads SYGVNS. V was cut by 4 bases and J by 3 bases, with 13 bases left in between. The CDR3 totals 15 residues. This chain's CDR3 is CASSAGDRYYNEQFF. In DNA form, the CDR3 reads TGTGCCAGCAGTGCAGGGGATCGGTACTACAATGAGCAGTTCTTC.

This sequence joins TRBV6-4 and TRBJ2-7; possibly TRBD2 for D (7 bases). CDR1 is MRHNA, CDR2 SNTAGT, per germline. The V and J ends lost 2 bases and 3 bases respectively, with 17 bases between them. The CDR3 totals 16 residues. The CDR3 bases are TGTGCCAGCAGTGACGTCGGGGGGCTAGCGGACTACGAGCAGTACTTC. Translated: CASSDVGGLADYEQYF.

The chain has TRBV18 and TRBJ2-7, with 9 bases identical to TRBD1. The V gene's germline CDR1 is KGHSH and CDR2 LQKENI. The CDR3 has 16 amino acids. The V segment lost 4 bases and the J segment 2 bases; nucleotides outside the gene matches: 9. The CDR3 DNA sequence: TGTGCCAGCTCACAGGGACAGGGTTATTCCACCTACGAGCAGTACTTC. Its translation: CASSQGQGYSTYEQYF. Combining the CDR3 with reference TRBV18 and TRBJ2-7 gives the whole variable domain NAGVMQNPRHLVRRRGQEARLRCSPMKGHSHVYWYRQLPEEGLKFMVYLQKENIIDESGMPKERFSAEFPKEGPSILRIQQVVRGDSAAYFCASSQGQGYSTYEQYFGPGTRLTVT.

This clone has only one observation. The V gene is TRBV5-1, the J gene TRBJ1-3; 9 bases are a match to TRBD1. Losses at the gene ends were 4 bases for V and 3 bases for J; bases not matched to a gene: 8. The germline gives CDR1 SGHRS, CDR2 YFSETQ. CDR3 length: 16 amino acids. CDR3 amino acids: CASSAGQGLGGNTIYF. For the CDR3, the DNA is TGCGCCAGCAGCGCCGGACAGGGGCTTGGTGGAAACACCATATATTTT.

The chain recombines TRBV11-2 with TRBJ1-6; D is perhaps TRBD1 (6 bases). CDR1 and CDR2 from the germline V gene are SGHAT and FQNNGV. CDR3 size: 16 residues. V dropped 6 bases and J dropped 4 bases, with 16 bases sitting between them. The CDR3 region has the DNA TGTGCCAGCAGGAAAACACAGGGTCTTTATAATTCACCCCTCCACTTT. Translating it yields CASRKTQGLYNSPLHF.

The V call is TRBV5-1, the J call TRBJ2-7; D is undetermined. V lost 0 bases and J lost 2, with 15 bases in between. The CDR3 has 16 residues. Germline-derived CDR1 and CDR2 are SGHRS and YFSETQ. The DNA for the CDR3 is TGCGCCAGCAGCTTGGGTAGCCGGCCCCTCACCTACGAGCAGTACTTC. Translated: CASSLGSRPLTYEQYF.

The rearrangement links TRBV28 to TRBJ1-2; 7 bases match TRBD1. The V gene end was trimmed by 3 bases and the J gene end by 8 bases; junction bases not matched to a gene: 12. Germline CDR1 MDHEN, CDR2 SYDVKM. The CDR3 consists of 15 residues. CDR3 sequence: CASSFLGLTGVGYTF. Written as DNA, the CDR3 is TGTGCCAGCAGTTTCCTGGGTCTAACAGGGGTCGGCTACACCTTC.

CDR3 nucleotides: TGCGCCAGCAGCCCGAGAGGACAGGGAGGGGGGGAAAAACTGTTTTTT. This translates into CASSPRGQGGGEKLFF. The chain carries TRBV5-1 and TRBJ1-4; 8 nucleotides align to TRBD1. CDR1 and CDR2 from the germline V gene are SGHRS and YFSETQ. The CDR3 has 16 residues. V lost 4 bases and J lost 8; bases outside the gene matches: 13. Together with reference TRBV5-1 and TRBJ1-4, the CDR3 gives the full variable domain: KAGVTQTPRYLIKTRGQQVTLSCSPISGHRSVSWYQQTPGQGLQFLFEYFSETQRNKGNFPGRFSGRQFSNSRSEMNVSTLELGDSALYLCASSPRGQGGGEKLFFGSGTQLSVL.

The chain has TRBV4-1 and TRBJ1-4; 12 nucleotides match TRBD1. The germline V gene encodes CDR1 MGHRA and CDR2 YSYEKL. With V trimmed by 1 base and J by 5 bases, 2 bases remained unmatched. The CDR3 spans 16 residues. CDR3 sequence reads: CASSQGDRGPNEKLFF. CDR3 DNA sequence: TGCGCCAGCAGCCAAGGGGACAGGGGGCCAAATGAAAAACTGTTTTTT.

V and J are TRBV21-1 and TRBJ2-1; the table's D call of TRBD2 was not tested on the DNA. TRBV21-1 is labeled a pseudogene. The CDR3 is 16 residues long. The CDR3 nucleotides are TGTGCCAGCAGCATACCCGCTAGCGGGGGGTACAATGAGCAGTTCTTC. It encodes CASSIPASGGYNEQFF.

The chain links TRBV7-2 to TRBJ2-3; TRBD2 aligns across 10 bases. Germline V gives CDR1 SGHTA, CDR2 FQGNSA. The CDR3 length is 19 residues. V trimming: 1 base; J trimming: 1 base; junction bases outside the gene matches: 11. CDR3 amino acids: CASSLEGAGGVYGTDTQYF. DNA of the CDR3: TGTGCCAGCAGCTTAGAAGGAGCGGGGGGGGTCTATGGCACAGATACGCAGTATTTT.

The chain is built from TRBV9 and TRBJ2-1; maybe TRBD2 (6 bases). Germline lookup yields CDR1 SGDLS and CDR2 YYNGEE. The germline V and J ends were trimmed by 6 bases and 7 bases, with 11 bases remaining between them. The length of the CDR3 is 12 residues. In DNA, the CDR3 is TGTGCCAGCACTGGGGGGTGGAATGAGCAGTTCTTC. This encodes CASTGGWNEQFF.